Listed below are T cell receptor beta chains from one sample, sequenced in a study of early T cells in non-severe SARS-CoV-2 infection. TCRdb processed the 5' RACE reads anew with MiXCR; each CDR3 protein has one entry. Of some 60,000 distinct CDR3 sequences listed, over 9.5% were seen once; the top ten hold 1.2% to 1.5%. The specimen comprised whole blood, sampled at baseline. These receptors all stem from an adult who was a healthcare worker with PCR-confirmed SARS-CoV-2 infection or an uninfected control (not recorded which). The conserved cysteine and the conserved F or W are not part of the CDR3 here. The order of the fields is V gene, clone size, CDR3 protein. The listing skips clone size in some rows; elsewhere it reads once, few, many or a size class.

TRBV28 | . | ASRDRGGDTGELF
TRBV7-6 | medium-sized | ASSTGHYSYEQY
TRBV4-3 | . | ASSQDRGWNEQY
TRBV20-1 | . | SAREGTGHTEAF
TRBV29-1 | . | SVEPSGTPYNEQF
TRBV2 | . | ASRKRTVYEQY
TRBV5-6 | many | ASSLVSQENTEAF
TRBV19 | once | ASSTGSGYTEAF
TRBV5-4 | few | ASSPLGGGGEQY
TRBV7-9 | . | ASSLNWNEQF
TRBV9 | many | ASSVVAASYNEQF
TRBV5-6 | . | ASSLLSSGSYNEQF
TRBV6-2/TRBV6-3 | . | ASSYSGPTEAF
TRBV19 | . | ASSTVAGETGELF
TRBV27 | . | ATIGTGTEAF
TRBV9 | few | ASSPGGGTQY
TRBV2 | . | ASTRGPLDPTDTQY
TRBV7-9 | . | ASSLTYGVSYNEQF
TRBV7-9 | many | ASSSVGTGNEKLF
TRBV20-1 | few | SQGIGLRTDTQY
TRBV5-5 | few | ASSLADLPNSPLH
TRBV28 | . | ASRARRAGNEQF
TRBV5-1 | . | ASRRQGEAYNEQF
TRBV20-1 | few | SASYGSYEQY
TRBV7-9 | . | ASRQQGSTDTQY
TRBV28 | few | ASSELAGGPPYEQY
TRBV6-6 | . | ASSYSIAGADTQY
TRBV7-9 | few | ASSDSRQGHYGYT
TRBV28 | . | ASSSPGQGTYEQY
TRBV28 | many | ASSLGSLYGTDTQY
TRBV6-4 | . | ASSAAPGGSPLL
TRBV11-2 | few | ASSLGLYEQY
TRBV12-3/TRBV12-4 | . | ATSRDSHPGEQY
TRBV28 | few | ASRGAGPLTGGYT
TRBV7-6 | many | ASSEWYLSTGELF
TRBV20-1 | . | SASWLAGDEQY
TRBV28 | many | ASSARGEGNEQF
TRBV20-1 | few | SARDVGGTNQETQY
TRBV6-2/TRBV6-3 | many | ASTTVGSNTDTQY
TRBV19 | . | ASSFAIAGVDEQF
TRBV28 | few | ASSPTGWPPYEQY
TRBV2 | few | ASSEVGPQETQY
TRBV27 | . | ASSSRTGRVAARLTEAF
TRBV18 | many | ASSPRDRDNEQF
TRBV7-2 | few | ASSLEISYEQY
TRBV7-2 | . | ASSPAAGRAYEQY
TRBV9 | . | ASNERSSGNTIY
TRBV6-6 | few | ASTWGGNTEAF
TRBV19 | few | ASNSPRRPHNEQF